Each of the 29 T cell receptor beta chains below was sequenced from the same sample in a study of long-term antiretroviral therapy in people with HIV (dated by TCRdb to the early 2020s). The immunoSEQ hsTCRB v3.0 assay was used at survey level resolution to sequence the TRB variable region. TCRdb provides this immuneACCESS table in a form limited to in-frame rearrangements. Some clones are lacking; in checked studies, under half of them reflect an unresolved V gene, and why the rest are absent is not known. The table for this sample lists tens of thousands of clones; 80% to 85% of them were counted only once. Less than 25% of the sample belongs to the ten largest clones. This specimen was unsorted PBMCs, taken 0.4 years after starting antiretroviral therapy. These TCRs come from a middle-aged man with HIV.

There are a few counts of this clone. The rearrangement links TRBV4-2 to TRBJ1-2; 9 bases line up with TRBD1. The CDR3 spans 15 residues. From germline, CDR1 is LGHNA and CDR2 YNFKEQ. V shed 1 base and J 3 bases; nucleotides not matched to a gene: 3. CDR3 coding DNA: TGTGCCAGCAGCCAAGGCCGGACAGGGGACTATGGCTACACCTTC. Its translation: CASSQGRTGDYGYTF.

The chain combines TRBV7-9 with TRBJ2-1; TRBD1 matches 7 bases. The CDR3 consists of 17 residues. J gave up 4 bases and V 6 bases, and 15 bases lay outside the gene matches. Germline loops: CDR1 SEHNR, CDR2 FQNEAQ (reference sequence). CDR3 DNA sequence: TGTGCCAGCAGTTCCACCGTCGGGACAGATTTTTACAATGAGCAGTTCTTC. Its protein product is CASSSTVGTDFYNEQFF.

CDR3 region: CASSQVIGAAYEQYF. CDR3 sequence (DNA): TGCGCCAGCAGCCAAGTAATCGGGGCAGCCTACGAGCAGTACTTC. The rearrangement uses TRBV4-3 and TRBJ2-7; the D call may be TRBD1 or TRBD2 (5 bases each). V was cut by 1 base and J by 2 bases, with 12 bases left in between. Germline CDR1 reads LGHNA; CDR2 reads YSLEER. The length of the CDR3 is 15 residues.

This clone has only one observation. This chain joins TRBV5-1 and TRBJ2-6; D uncertain. V lost 0 bases to trimming and J lost 0 bases, with 4 bases between them. Looked up from germline, CDR1 is SGHRS and CDR2 is YFSETQ. The CDR3 totals 15 residues. The chain's CDR3 is CASSLDSSGANVLTF. In DNA form, the CDR3 reads TGCGCCAGCAGCTTGGACAGCTCTGGGGCCAACGTCCTGACTTTC.

The chain is built from TRBV5-1 and TRBJ2-7; tentatively, D is TRBD2 (7 bases). This CDR3 is built from 13 residues. The germline gives CDR1 SGHRS, CDR2 YFSETQ. V dropped 3 bases and J dropped 4 bases, with 11 bases sitting between them. CDR3 amino acids: CASSSRGGYEQYF. CDR3 bases: TGCGCCAGCAGCTCGAGGGGGGGGTACGAGCAGTACTTC.

This chain joins TRBV5-1 and TRBJ2-3; D is unclear. Germline V CDR1 and CDR2: SGHRS, YFSETQ. This CDR3 comprises 14 residues. V lost 0 bases, J lost 6 bases, and 11 bases lay in between. CDR3 DNA: TGCGCCAGCAGCTTGGCGGCTGGCTGGGATACGCAGTATTTT. Translated, it gives CASSLAAGWDTQYF.

The chain is built from TRBV5-4 and TRBJ2-1; D possibly matches TRBD1 or TRBD2 (5 bases each). Deletions cut 0 bases from V and 6 bases from J, with 7 bases between. There are 13 residues in the CDR3. Germline V gene data show CDR1 as SGHNT and CDR2 as YYREEE (reference sequence). CDR3 region: CASSLERGNEQFF. The CDR3 nucleotides read TGTGCCAGCAGCTTGGAGAGGGGCAATGAGCAGTTCTTC.

The table lists this clone with a few counts. V and J are TRBV28 and TRBJ1-3; 7 bases fit TRBD1. CDR1 and CDR2 (germline): MDHEN, SYDVKM. The V gene end was trimmed by 6 bases and the J gene end by 3 bases; junction bases not matched to a gene: 8. The CDR3 sequence is 15 residues long. The CDR3 sequence is CASSASDRDGNTIYF. DNA for the CDR3: TGTGCCAGCAGCGCCTCAGACAGGGATGGAAACACCATATATTTT. The whole variable domain, remainder taken from reference TRBV28 and TRBJ1-3, is DVKVTQSSRYLVKRTGEKVFLECVQDMDHENMFWYRQDPGLGLRLIYFSYDVKMKEKGDIPEGYSVSREKKERFSLILESASTNQTSMYLCASSASDRDGNTIYFGEGSWLTVV.

The chain recombines TRBV29-1 with TRBJ1-2; TRBD1 is a possible D gene (5 bases). This CDR3 contains 13 residues. The germline V and J ends were trimmed by 5 bases and 2 bases, with 12 bases remaining between them. Germline lookup yields CDR1 SQVTM and CDR2 ANQGSEA. The chain's CDR3 is CSVRPGANYGYTF. CDR3 coding DNA: TGCAGCGTTCGACCCGGGGCGAACTATGGCTACACCTTC.

A single count supports this clone. The chain combines TRBV7-3 with TRBJ2-1; D may be TRBD2 (5 bases). The CDR3 length is 14 residues. Trimming left V 5 bases short and J 6 bases short, with 14 bases between. Per the germline V gene, CDR1 is SGHTA and CDR2 is FQGTGA. The CDR3 loop is CASSPGLARNEQFF. CDR3 coding DNA: TGTGCCAGCAGCCCTGGGCTAGCCCGCAATGAGCAGTTCTTC.

The rearrangement joins TRBV5-8 to TRBJ2-2, with D possibly matching TRBD2 (6 bases). The germline V gene has CDR1 SGHTS and CDR2 YDEGEE. With 1 base removed from V and 1 base from J, the gap between germline ends came to 20 bases. This CDR3 spans 19 amino acids. The CDR3 sequence is CASSLRRVRISGNTGELFF. The CDR3 DNA follows: TGTGCCAGCAGCTTGCGGAGGGTCAGGATCTCGGGGAACACCGGGGAGCTGTTTTTT.

The chain carries TRBV29-1 and TRBJ2-1; 16 nucleotides agree with TRBD2. Germline lookup yields CDR1 SQVTM and CDR2 ANQGSEA. Trimming cost V 4 bases and J 6 bases; bases outside gene matches: 9. The CDR3 sequence is 17 residues long. In DNA, the CDR3 is TGCAGCGTTGTGCCCGGGACTAGCGGGGGGGCCCTCAATGAGCAGTTCTTC. Its translation is CSVVPGTSGGALNEQFF.

This clone was seen a few times. V usage is TRBV18 and J usage is TRBJ1-1; 8 bases are shared with TRBD1. Germline assignment: CDR1 KGHSH and CDR2 LQKENI. The CDR3 runs 15 residues. Trimming took 6 bases from V and 0 from J; bases not matched to a gene: 6. The CDR3 bases are TGTGCCAGCTCGGTTGGACAGGGTATGAACACTGAAGCTTTCTTT. Residues: CASSVGQGMNTEAFF.

The J gene is TRBJ1-2, the V gene TRBV6-1; perhaps TRBD1 as D (6 bases). The CDR3 contains 12 residues. Trimming stripped 5 bases from V and 8 bases from J, with 12 bases between. The germline CDR1 and CDR2 sequences are MNHNS and SASEGT. Here the CDR3 reads CASSNQGLGYTF. DNA of the CDR3: TGTGCCAGCAGTAACCAGGGGTTAGGCTACACCTTC.

The J gene is TRBJ2-3, the V gene TRBV4-3; possibly TRBD2 for D (6 bases). CDR1 is LGHNA, CDR2 YSLEER, per germline. The CDR3 extends over 17 amino acids. Trimming cost V 0 bases and J 0 bases, with 13 bases left between them. CDR3 sequence: CASSQDWASVSTDTQYF. The CDR3 nucleotides read TGCGCCAGCAGCCAAGACTGGGCTAGCGTAAGCACAGATACGCAGTATTTT.

This clone was counted a single time. The chain has TRBV6-5 and TRBJ2-3, with TRBD2 identical over 12 bases. Germline assignment: CDR1 MNHEY and CDR2 SVGAGI. With V trimmed by 2 bases and J by 6 bases, 3 bases remained unmatched. The CDR3 is 15 amino acids. CDR3 sequence: CASSYGLAGGDTQYF. The DNA for the CDR3 is TGTGCCAGCAGTTACGGGCTAGCGGGGGGGGATACGCAGTATTTT.

J is TRBJ2-7 and V is TRBV5-4, with 8 nucleotides matching TRBD2. The trim removed 4 bases at V and 6 bases at J, leaving 12 bases unmatched. CDR3 size: 15 residues. The germline V gene encodes CDR1 SGHNT and CDR2 YYREEE (reference sequence). This CDR3 is CASSQGIAGRAEQYF. Written as DNA, the CDR3 is TGTGCCAGCAGCCAAGGCATAGCGGGGAGGGCCGAGCAGTACTTC.

In this sample, this clone turned up once. J is TRBJ1-1 and V is TRBV7-9, with 7 positions matching TRBD1. The CDR3 totals 14 residues. Germline-derived CDR1 and CDR2 are SEHNR and FQNEAQ (reference sequence). V gave up 0 bases and J gave up 2 bases; unmatched junction bases: 0. This chain's CDR3 is CASSLAGGNTEAFF. For the CDR3, the DNA is TGTGCCAGCAGCTTAGCAGGGGGCAACACTGAAGCTTTCTTT.

The chain couples TRBV7-9 to TRBJ2-7, with 8 bases identical to TRBD2. Trimming took 1 base from V and 0 from J; bases not matched to a gene: 8. Germline lookup yields CDR1 SEHNR and CDR2 FQNEAQ (reference sequence). The CDR3 consists of 17 residues. CDR3 nucleotides: TGTGCCAGCAGCTTAGAAGAGGGACTAGAGGCCTCCTACGAGCAGTACTTC. This gives the protein CASSLEEGLEASYEQYF.

This clone occurred once. The V and J genes are TRBV4-1 and TRBJ2-1, with D possibly being TRBD2 (6 bases). With 4 bases removed from V and 0 bases from J, the gap between germline ends came to 16 bases. This CDR3 has 17 residues. The germline V gene encodes CDR1 MGHRA and CDR2 YSYEKL. The CDR3 sequence is CASSPGLLSRSYNEQFF. Here the CDR3 DNA reads TGCGCCAGCAGCCCGGGACTTTTAAGCCGCTCCTACAATGAGCAGTTCTTC.

The chain uses TRBV21-1 and TRBJ2-6; TRBD2, the table's D call, lacks a check against the DNA. TRBV21-1 is a pseudogene locus. The CDR3 contains 16 residues. The CDR3 loop is CASHKDSNSGANVLTF. The CDR3 coding sequence is TGTGCCAGTCACAAGGATAGCAACTCTGGGGCCAACGTCCTGACTTTC.

V usage is TRBV11-2 and J usage is TRBJ2-5; D is uncertain. V was cut by 1 base and J by 3 bases, with 18 bases left in between. From germline, CDR1 is SGHAT and CDR2 FQNNGV. This CDR3 region has 17 residues. The DNA for the CDR3 is TGTGCCAGCAGCTTAGGGACCGCAAACACCCGAGAAGAGACCCAGTACTTC. Translated: CASSLGTANTREETQYF.

V is TRBV30 and J is TRBJ1-2; the D is unclear. The CDR3 runs 14 residues. The germline V gene encodes CDR1 GTSNPN and CDR2 SVGIG (reference sequence). V was pared by 1 base and J by 6 bases, with 15 bases between. The CDR3 DNA is TGTGCCTGGAGTGCATACAGCCTGCGGGATGGCTACACCTTC. This gives the protein CAWSAYSLRDGYTF.

The rearrangement links TRBV7-2 to TRBJ1-5, with unresolved D. V shed 5 bases and J shed 2 bases, with 10 bases lying between them. CDR3 length: 14 residues. Germline V CDR1 and CDR2: SGHTA, FQGNSA. CDR3 coding DNA: TGTGCCAGCAGCCCTAGCACAGGCAATCAGCCCCAGCATTTT. Translating gives CASSPSTGNQPQHF.

J is TRBJ2-6 and V is TRBV28, with D perhaps TRBD1 (5 bases). Trimming shortened V by 4 bases and J by 1 base, and 11 bases separated the two germline ends. The germline gives CDR1 MDHEN, CDR2 SYDVKM. The length of the CDR3 is 16 residues. CDR3 sequence reads: CASSWQGGSGANVLTF. The DNA for the CDR3 is TGTGCCAGCAGTTGGCAGGGCGGATCTGGGGCCAACGTCCTGACTTTC.

J is TRBJ2-3 and V is TRBV5-1, with D unresolved. CDR3 size: 15 residues. Germline V gene lookup returns CDR1 SGHRS and CDR2 YFSETQ. The V end lost 4 bases, the J end lost 1 base, and 13 bases lay between the germline ends. The CDR3 nucleotides are TGCGCCAGCAGCGAGGACCGGATACGCACAGATACGCAGTATTTT. It codes for CASSEDRIRTDTQYF.

The count of this clone is one. The chain has TRBV18 and TRBJ2-5; 9 bases align to TRBD1. The CDR3 has 15 amino acids. J was trimmed by 2 bases and V by 3 bases; bases with no gene match: 4. Germline V CDR1 and CDR2: KGHSH, LQKENI. The CDR3 spells CASSPTGGLQETQYF. The DNA for the CDR3 is TGTGCCAGCTCACCGACAGGGGGATTACAAGAGACCCAGTACTTC.

J is TRBJ1-2 and V is TRBV5-1, with a tentative D call TRBD1 (5 bases). The CDR3 is 13 residues long. The ends were cut back, 3 bases at V and 0 bases at J, with 6 bases in the middle. Germline loops: CDR1 SGHRS, CDR2 YFSETQ. The CDR3 is CASSSTANYGYTF. In DNA, the CDR3 is TGCGCCAGCAGCTCGACAGCTAACTATGGCTACACCTTC. The whole variable domain, filled in from reference TRBV5-1 and TRBJ1-2, reads KAGVTQTPRYLIKTRGQQVTLSCSPISGHRSVSWYQQTPGQGLQFLFEYFSETQRNKGNFPGRFSGRQFSNSRSEMNVSTLELGDSALYLCASSSTANYGYTFGSGTRLTVV.

This chain connects TRBV6-5 to TRBJ1-2, with 12 nucleotides matching TRBD1. Losses at the gene ends were 6 bases for V and 3 bases for J; bases not matched to a gene: 5. Germline V gene data show CDR1 as MNHEY and CDR2 as SVGAGI. There are 15 residues in the CDR3. The CDR3 is CASRGQGAGDYGYTF. The CDR3 nucleotides are TGTGCCAGCAGGGGACAGGGGGCAGGCGACTATGGCTACACCTTC.